Presented here are 18 T cell receptor beta chains from one specimen sequenced in a study of blood T cells in healthy people across ages. Using a J-beta primer mix together with a sample-barcoded 5' primer, a second PCR was run for about 6 to 12 cycles. Using its own MiXCR run on the 5' RACE reads, TCRdb lists one record per CDR3 protein. The repertoire holds around 600,000 distinct CDR3 sequences, with more than 45% as singletons. The sequencing sample was made of blood. The receptors stem from an elderly man in good health.

In its sample, this clonotype was seen once. This chain joins TRBV18 and TRBJ2-1; perhaps D is TRBD1 or TRBD2 (5 bases each). There are 15 residues in the CDR3. The germline CDR1 and CDR2 sequences are KGHSH and LQKENI. V was shortened by 1 base and J by 2 bases, with 9 bases between the two germline ends. CDR3 amino acids: CASSPRDATYNEQFF. The CDR3 DNA reads as TGTGCCAGCTCACCACGGGACGCAACCTACAATGAGCAGTTCTTC.

This chain connects TRBV7-6 to TRBJ2-3; TRBD2 matches 9 bases. The junction had 6 bases not matched to a gene; V was cut back by 2 bases and J by 6 bases. The CDR3 is 15 amino acids. Germline CDR1 is SGHVS and CDR2 is FNYEAQ. The CDR3 bases are TGTGCCAGCAGCTTATTTAGCGGGAGCTCGGATACGCAGTATTTT. Translating it yields CASSLFSGSSDTQYF.

The CDR3 bases are TGCAGTGCTAGTAAGGGAGCCGTGTCAGGGCGGTTTACTGAAGCTTTCTTT. Its translation: CSASKGAVSGRFTEAFF. The V gene is TRBV20-1, the J gene TRBJ1-1, with TRBD1 as a possible D gene (5 bases). Germline V gives CDR1 DFQATT, CDR2 SNEGSKA (reference sequence). The CDR3 has 17 amino acids. Between the trimmed V and J ends, which lost 3 bases and 5 bases, there was a span of 25 bases.

Worth noting for this clonotype: One end of the junction fails to match germline, which may point to a read error. The genes are TRBV20-1 and TRBJ2-1, with 9 bases aligning to TRBD1. This CDR3 region has 15 residues. Germline CDR1 and CDR2: DFQATT and SNEGSKA (reference sequence). The CDR3, as DNA: TGCAGTGCCATTAGGGGACAGGGCTCCTACAATGCGCAGTTCTTC. Its translation is CSAIRGQGSYNAQFF.

As to this clonotype: This may be a read error, as it is one base from a much larger clone. CDR3 sequence: CASSYNRVFPYNEQFF. CDR3 DNA: TGTGCCAGCAGTTATAATCGTGTTTTCCCCTACAATGAGCAGTTCTTC. This chain connects TRBV6-5 to TRBJ2-1, with no clear D. Trimming pared 3 bases from V and 2 bases from J, leaving 14 bases between. CDR3 length: 16 amino acids. Germline-derived CDR1 and CDR2 are MNHEY and SVGAGI.

This clonotype has more than one count but fewer than ten. The chain has TRBV18 and TRBJ2-5, with no clear D. Germline V CDR1 and CDR2: KGHSH, LQKENI. The CDR3 is made up of 12 amino acids. With 2 bases removed from V and 5 bases from J, the gap between germline ends came to 6 bases. CDR3 sequence reads: CASSPTTETQYF. DNA for the CDR3: TGTGCCAGCTCACCAACAACGGAGACCCAGTACTTC.

V gene TRBV4-3 combines with J gene TRBJ1-4; tentatively, D is TRBD1 (5 bases). Germline loops: CDR1 LGHNA, CDR2 YSLEER. V lost 1 base and J 2 bases, leaving 8 bases between the germline ends. This CDR3 region has 15 residues. The CDR3 sequence: CASSQGGGTNEKLFF. Written as DNA, the CDR3 is TGCGCCAGCAGCCAAGGGGGGGGTACTAATGAAAAACTGTTTTTT.

This clonotype has just a few counts. V usage is TRBV6-1 and J usage is TRBJ1-1; unclear D gene. Per the germline V gene, CDR1 is MNHNS and CDR2 is SASEGT. The CDR3 is 14 residues long. V lost 0 bases and J lost 7, with 12 bases in between. CDR3 sequence reads: CASSEARGSREAFF. CDR3 nucleotide sequence: TGTGCCAGCAGTGAAGCGCGGGGTTCTCGTGAAGCTTTCTTT.

Concerning this clonotype: One end of the junction varies from germline; a read error may be responsible. The chain carries TRBV12-3 or TRBV12-4 and TRBJ2-1, with D maybe TRBD2 (6 bases). The length of the CDR3 is 14 residues. CDR3 nucleotides: TGTGCCGGCAGTCCCGGGGGTAGCAGTAATGAGCAGTTCTTC. Protein sequence: CAGSPGGSSNEQFF.

Details on this clonotype: This likely comes from a read error, as the CDR3 has no conserved phenylalanine or tryptophan at its end. The rearrangement uses TRBV5-1 and TRBJ2-5, with 9 nucleotides matching TRBD1. In germline, CDR1 is SGHRS, CDR2 YFSETQ. Trimming took 5 bases from V and 4 from J; bases not matched to a gene: 6. The CDR3 consists of 14 residues. CDR3 in amino acids: CASRPGQGAETQYI. In nucleotides, the CDR3 is TGCGCCAGCAGACCGGGACAGGGCGCAGAGACCCAGTACATC.

The chain uses TRBV2 and TRBJ1-5; D perhaps matches TRBD1 (5 bases). Germline V gives CDR1 SNHLY, CDR2 FYNNEI. V was clipped by 5 bases and J by 4 bases, with 12 bases between them. The CDR3 runs to 14 residues. CDR3 DNA sequence: TGTGCCAGCAGTACTAGGGGTACTAATCAGCCCCAGCATTTT. It is translated as CASSTRGTNQPQHF.

The chain employs TRBV7-9 and TRBJ2-3, with 7 bases fitting TRBD2. This CDR3 is built from 19 residues. Germline values: CDR1 SEHNR, CDR2 FQNEAQ (reference sequence). J gave up 5 bases and V 5 bases, and 22 bases lay outside the gene matches. CDR3 bases: TGTGCCAGCAGCACCCGTTCAGACCGGGGGGTTTTGGTTAAAGATACGCAGTATTTT. Translating gives CASSTRSDRGVLVKDTQYF.

This chain connects TRBV30 to TRBJ1-2; TRBD1 might be the D (5 bases). Trimming left V 4 bases short and J 4 bases short, with 10 bases between. The germline gives CDR1 GTSNPN, CDR2 SVGIG (reference sequence). CDR3 length: 12 amino acids. CDR3 sequence (DNA): TGTGCCTGGAACCTCGGGGGCTATGGCTACACCTTC. It specifies CAWNLGGYGYTF.

This chain joins TRBV11-2 and TRBJ1-4, with D hard to call. V was shortened by 5 bases and J by 1 base, with 11 bases between the two germline ends. Germline-derived CDR1 and CDR2 are SGHAT and FQNNGV. The CDR3 spans 15 residues. CDR3 DNA sequence: TGTGCCAGCAGCCCACCCGGCAAAACTAATGAAAAACTGTTTTTT. Translated, it gives CASSPPGKTNEKLFF.

This clonotype was counted ten times or more. This chain uses TRBV6-5 with TRBJ1-2; D is perhaps TRBD1 (6 bases). This CDR3 region has 13 residues. V dropped 6 bases and J dropped 3 bases, with 11 bases sitting between them. Looked up from germline, CDR1 is MNHEY and CDR2 is SVGAGI. This CDR3 reads CASSRQVDYGYTF. For the CDR3, the DNA is TGTGCCAGCAGCCGACAGGTTGACTATGGCTACACCTTC.

The V gene is TRBV20-1, the J gene TRBJ2-5; D uncertain. Germline CDR1 is DFQATT and CDR2 is SNEGSKA (reference sequence). V was clipped by 2 bases and J by 11 bases, with 18 bases between them. This CDR3 spans 13 amino acids. CDR3 DNA: TGCAGTGCTAGACCCCCAGGTACCAATGAGCAGTACTTC. Translating it yields CSARPPGTNEQYF.

The V and J genes are TRBV4-3 and TRBJ1-2; D not resolved. The V end lost 1 base, the J end lost 0 bases, and 9 bases lay between the germline ends. Germline CDR1 and CDR2: LGHNA and YSLEER. The length of the CDR3 is 15 residues. The CDR3 coding sequence is TGCGCCAGCAGCCAAGTTCTAGACCCTAACTATGGCTACACCTTC. Translated, it gives CASSQVLDPNYGYTF.

The J gene is TRBJ2-1, the V gene TRBV7-8; 12 bases line up with TRBD2. Germline assignment: CDR1 SGHVS and CDR2 FQNEAQ. V was pared by 2 bases and J by 6 bases, with 5 bases of the junction left unmatched. CDR3 length equals 16 residues. For the CDR3, the DNA is TGTGCCAGCAGCTTAATCGGACTAGCGGGGTTCAATGAGCAGTTCTTC. This translates into CASSLIGLAGFNEQFF.